The text below deals with one T cell receptor (beta chain). Trimming took off 3 bases at V and 2 bases at J, with 4 bases between the two ends. The CDR3 runs to 12 residues. This specimen belongs to a study of CD8 T cells in Susac syndrome. On the study more broadly: Blood was drawn from patients with Susac syndrome. At that point, they were therapy-naive, on corticosteroids, or on intravenous immunoglobulin alone.

Negative isolation yielded the CD8+ and CD4+ T cells, while FACS enriched the TEMRA cells. Reverse transcription of roughly 0.45 to 1 ug RNA used random hexamers. Multiplex immunoSEQ PCR targeted 54 Vbeta and 13 Jbeta TCR beta segments. Via MiXCR, TCRdb re-called the immunoSEQ multiplex PCR reads, giving one row per CDR3 protein. The sample consists of approximately 50,000 distinct CDR3 sequences, about 95% of them appearing once. The clonotype originates from a human donor with Susac syndrome. Material: CD8+ T cells from PBMCs. The chain has TRBV12-3 or TRBV12-4 and TRBJ1-2; the D is unclear. In DNA, the CDR3 is TGTGCCAGCAGTTTGGACAACTATGGCTACACCTTC. This sequence encodes CASSLDNYGYTF.